A single sample is the source of the 8 T cell receptor beta chains below, sequenced in a study of technical replicates of blood from a few donors. The protocol was immunoSEQ multiplex PCR, while the TCRdb copy is restricted to in-frame clones and leaves out a portion. The profile shows about 80,000 clones, 90% to 95% of them singletons. Sequencing was done on a sample of T cells isolated from PBMCs. These receptors all stem from a human donor in good health.

This chain links TRBV9 with TRBJ2-3; 9 nucleotides agree with TRBD2. CDR1 and CDR2 from the germline V gene are SGDLS and YYNGEE. Trimming removed 4 bases from V and 3 bases from J; junction bases left unmatched: 9. The CDR3 has 16 amino acids. This CDR3 reads CASSPRGTSLTDTQYF. In DNA, the CDR3 is TGTGCCAGCAGCCCGCGCGGGACTAGCTTGACAGATACGCAGTATTTT. The variable domain in full, completed from reference TRBV9 and TRBJ2-3, reads DSGVTQTPKHLITATGQRVTLRCSPRSGDLSVYWYQQSLDQGLQFLIQYYNGEERAKGNILERFSAQQFPDLHSELNLSSLELGDSALYFCASSPRGTSLTDTQYFGPGTRLTVL.

The chain links TRBV6-1 to TRBJ1-1; possible D gene TRBD1, 5 bases. Per the germline V gene, CDR1 is MNHNS and CDR2 is SASEGT. The CDR3 is 13 residues long. Trimming cost V 9 bases and J 1 base, with 12 bases left between them. The CDR3 coding sequence is TGTGCCAGTTCGACAGCGGGGAACACTGAAGCTTTCTTT. Its protein is CASSTAGNTEAFF.

The chain is built from TRBV19 and TRBJ1-4; 7 nucleotides match TRBD1. The V gene's germline CDR1 is LNHDA and CDR2 SQIVND (reference sequence). The CDR3 sequence is 14 residues long. V lost 1 base, J lost 8 bases, and 4 bases stayed unmatched. CDR3 amino acids: CASSIGTGYEKLFF. DNA for the CDR3: TGTGCCAGTAGTATAGGGACAGGATACGAAAAACTGTTTTTT.

This clone was found once. The genes are TRBV7-2 and TRBJ2-3; 8 nucleotides agree with TRBD2. Germline CDR1 is SGHTA and CDR2 is FQGNSA. The CDR3 totals 15 residues. The J segment lost 4 bases and the V segment lost 5 bases, leaving 8 bases of the junction unmatched. CDR3 DNA: TGTGCCAGCAGCCAGCTACTAGCGGTTGCAGATACGCAGTATTTT. Its protein is CASSQLLAVADTQYF.

V gene TRBV9 combines with J gene TRBJ2-3; D is possibly TRBD1 (5 bases). The CDR3 has 17 amino acids. Germline V lookup: CDR1 SGDLS, CDR2 YYNGEE. The V end was cut by 0 bases, the J end by 0 bases, with 14 bases between. The CDR3 nucleotides are TGTGCCAGCAGCGTAGCCATCGACAGTTCTAGCACAGATACGCAGTATTTT. This encodes CASSVAIDSSSTDTQYF.

This chain links TRBV19 with TRBJ1-5; TRBD1 agrees at 7 bases. Trimming took 5 bases from V and 1 from J; bases not matched to a gene: 5. Germline lookup yields CDR1 LNHDA and CDR2 SQIVND (reference sequence). This CDR3 is built from 15 residues. This chain's CDR3 is CASSSRQGSNQPQHF. CDR3 coding DNA: TGTGCCAGTAGTTCGCGACAGGGCAGCAATCAGCCCCAGCATTTT.

This clone was counted once. The J gene is TRBJ2-3, the V gene TRBV13; D possibly corresponds to TRBD2 (6 bases). Trimming pared 4 bases from V and 2 bases from J, leaving 13 bases between. Germline CDR1 PRHDT, CDR2 FYEKMQ (reference sequence). The length of the CDR3 is 15 residues. CDR3 sequence: CASSSRDLITDTQYF. The DNA of the CDR3 is TGTGCCAGCAGCTCCCGGGACTTGATCACAGATACGCAGTATTTT.

CDR3 coding DNA: TGTGCCAGCAGTTCCCCAGGGTGGCCCTACGAGCAGTACTTC. Translated, it gives CASSSPGWPYEQYF. The V and J genes are TRBV28 and TRBJ2-7; possible D gene TRBD1, 5 bases. The germline gives CDR1 MDHEN, CDR2 SYDVKM. This CDR3 has 14 residues. V was pared by 4 bases and J by 2 bases, with 12 bases between.